The rows below give T cell receptor beta chains drawn from one sample of a study of cytomegalovirus exposure and HLA in healthy donors. Produced via immunoSEQ multiplex PCR; TCRdb's table is partial and in-frame only. The listing contains approximately 190,000 clones. Sequencing was carried out using PBMCs. Receptors were obtained from a boy between 10 and 17 years old in good health and CMV-seronegative. Both conserved end residues are part of each CDR3. Each record gives: CDR3 length, D gene, J gene, V gene, CDR3 protein, CDR3 DNA. D genes are given only for firm matches.

CDR3 length: 15; D gene: TRBD1; J gene: TRBJ1-5; V gene: TRBV5-5; CDR3 protein: CASSDGQAINQPQHF; CDR3 DNA: TGTGCCAGCAGCGACGGACAGGCCATCAATCAGCCCCAGCATTTT
CDR3 length: 13; D gene: .; J gene: TRBJ2-3; V gene: TRBV7-3; CDR3 protein: CASSPDLARAQYF; CDR3 DNA: TGTGCCAGCAGCCCTGACCTGGCGCGGGCGCAGTATTTT
CDR3 length: 17; D gene: .; J gene: TRBJ2-1; V gene: TRBV7-2; CDR3 protein: CASSLLLGRRIYNEQFF; CDR3 DNA: TGTGCCAGCAGCTTATTGTTGGGGCGCAGGATTTACAATGAGCAGTTCTTC
CDR3 length: 14; D gene: .; J gene: TRBJ2-1; V gene: TRBV10-2; CDR3 protein: CASSEGRQYNEQFF; CDR3 DNA: TGCGCCAGCAGTGAAGGGAGACAATACAATGAGCAGTTCTTC
CDR3 length: 14; D gene: .; J gene: TRBJ1-2; V gene: TRBV6-6; CDR3 protein: CASSSDAEGNGYTF; CDR3 DNA: TGTGCCAGCAGTTCTGATGCGGAGGGTAATGGCTACACCTTC
CDR3 length: 13; D gene: .; J gene: TRBJ2-2; V gene: TRBV11-3; CDR3 protein: CASSFVNTGELFF; CDR3 DNA: TGTGCCAGCAGCTTTGTAAACACCGGGGAGCTGTTTTTT
CDR3 length: 15; D gene: TRBD1; J gene: TRBJ2-1; V gene: TRBV6-5; CDR3 protein: CASNPGGGFPNEQFF; CDR3 DNA: TGTGCCAGCAACCCAGGGGGTGGGTTCCCCAATGAGCAGTTCTTC
CDR3 length: 19; D gene: TRBD2; J gene: TRBJ2-1; V gene: TRBV13; CDR3 protein: CASSPTMTSGGAGYNEQFF; CDR3 DNA: TGTGCCAGCAGCCCCACGATGACTAGCGGGGGGGCCGGCTACAATGAGCAGTTCTTC
CDR3 length: 13; D gene: TRBD1; J gene: TRBJ1-3; V gene: TRBV6-5; CDR3 protein: CASSGTGGYTIYF; CDR3 DNA: TGTGCCAGCAGTGGGACAGGGGGCTACACCATATATTTT
CDR3 length: 15; D gene: .; J gene: TRBJ2-7; V gene: TRBV18; CDR3 protein: CASSPSSPPIYEQYF; CDR3 DNA: TGTGCCAGCTCACCAAGCTCTCCACCGATCTACGAGCAGTACTTC
CDR3 length: 14; D gene: .; J gene: TRBJ1-1; V gene: TRBV9; CDR3 protein: CASSIRDIRTEAFF; CDR3 DNA: TGTGCCAGCAGCATAAGGGACATCCGCACTGAAGCTTTCTTT
CDR3 length: 12; D gene: .; J gene: TRBJ1-1; V gene: TRBV5-1; CDR3 protein: CASSFRGGEAFF; CDR3 DNA: TGCGCCAGCAGCTTTCGTGGCGGTGAAGCTTTCTTT
CDR3 length: 14; D gene: TRBD1; J gene: TRBJ2-3; V gene: TRBV7-2; CDR3 protein: CASSLSRGTDTQYF; CDR3 DNA: TGTGCCAGCAGCTTGTCCAGGGGGACAGATACGCAGTATTTT
CDR3 length: 14; D gene: .; J gene: TRBJ2-3; V gene: TRBV7-6; CDR3 protein: CASSYFPQTDTQYF; CDR3 DNA: TGTGCCAGCAGCTATTTCCCCCAGACAGATACGCAGTATTTT
CDR3 length: 14; D gene: .; J gene: TRBJ1-5; V gene: TRBV19; CDR3 protein: CATMEWGVGQPQHF; CDR3 DNA: TGTGCCACGATGGAGTGGGGGGTTGGGCAGCCCCAGCATTTT
CDR3 length: 15; D gene: .; J gene: TRBJ1-4; V gene: TRBV4-1; CDR3 protein: CASSLLAGAWEKLFF; CDR3 DNA: TGCGCCAGCAGCCTCCTTGCGGGGGCCTGGGAAAAACTGTTTTTT
CDR3 length: 15; D gene: .; J gene: TRBJ2-1; V gene: TRBV7-6; CDR3 protein: CASSLRDTPLGEQFF; CDR3 DNA: TGTGCCAGCAGCTTAAGGGACACGCCCCTAGGGGAGCAGTTCTTC
CDR3 length: 11; D gene: .; J gene: TRBJ1-2; V gene: TRBV6-5; CDR3 protein: CASRNEGGYTF; CDR3 DNA: TGTGCCAGCAGGAACGAGGGAGGCTACACCTTC
CDR3 length: 16; D gene: .; J gene: TRBJ2-7; V gene: TRBV7-2; CDR3 protein: CASSYVQGLQSYEQYF; CDR3 DNA: TGTGCCAGCAGCTACGTTCAGGGACTCCAATCCTACGAGCAGTACTTC
CDR3 length: 15; D gene: .; J gene: TRBJ2-3; V gene: TRBV7-2; CDR3 protein: CASSLGAGAGDTQYF; CDR3 DNA: TGTGCCAGCAGCTTAGGAGCAGGGGCTGGAGATACGCAGTATTTT
CDR3 length: 14; D gene: .; J gene: TRBJ1-1; V gene: TRBV5-8; CDR3 protein: CASSSIRGRIEAFF; CDR3 DNA: TGTGCCAGCAGCTCGATTCGTGGGCGTATTGAAGCTTTCTTT
CDR3 length: 15; D gene: .; J gene: TRBJ2-3; V gene: TRBV5-1; CDR3 protein: CASSLGQSVTDTQYF; CDR3 DNA: TGCGCCAGCAGCTTGGGACAATCAGTCACAGATACGCAGTATTTT
CDR3 length: 13; D gene: .; J gene: TRBJ1-6; V gene: TRBV5-6; CDR3 protein: CASSRGGREPLHF; CDR3 DNA: TGTGCCAGCTCTCGCGGGGGGCGTGAACCCCTCCACTTT
CDR3 length: 13; D gene: .; J gene: TRBJ2-7; V gene: TRBV5-4; CDR3 protein: CASSGGQDYEQYF; CDR3 DNA: TGTGCCAGCAGCGGGGGACAAGACTACGAGCAGTACTTC
CDR3 length: 15; D gene: TRBD2; J gene: TRBJ2-3; V gene: TRBV5-4; CDR3 protein: CASSFGRGAADTQYF; CDR3 DNA: TGTGCCAGCAGCTTTGGGCGGGGGGCGGCAGATACGCAGTATTTT
CDR3 length: 16; D gene: TRBD2; J gene: TRBJ2-5; V gene: TRBV7-2; CDR3 protein: CASSFSLAGAQETQYF; CDR3 DNA: TGTGCCAGCAGCTTTAGTCTAGCGGGGGCTCAAGAGACCCAGTACTTC
CDR3 length: 14; D gene: .; J gene: TRBJ2-2; V gene: TRBV15; CDR3 protein: CATRSGANTGELFF; CDR3 DNA: TGTGCCACTAGGAGCGGAGCGAACACCGGGGAGCTGTTTTTT
CDR3 length: 12; D gene: .; J gene: TRBJ2-7; V gene: TRBV30; CDR3 protein: CAWSDGLYEQYF; CDR3 DNA: TGTGCCTGGAGTGACGGACTCTACGAGCAGTACTTC
CDR3 length: 15; D gene: .; J gene: TRBJ2-2; V gene: TRBV7-2; CDR3 protein: CASRLTATNTGELFF; CDR3 DNA: TGTGCCAGCAGGTTGACAGCAACGAACACCGGGGAGCTGTTTTTT
CDR3 length: 15; D gene: .; J gene: TRBJ2-6; V gene: TRBV5-1; CDR3 protein: CASSFVLSGANVLTF; CDR3 DNA: TGCGCCAGCAGCTTTGTCCTTTCTGGGGCCAACGTCCTGACTTTC
CDR3 length: 14; D gene: TRBD2; J gene: TRBJ2-7; V gene: TRBV28; CDR3 protein: CASSLAGVSYEQYF; CDR3 DNA: TGTGCCAGCAGTTTAGCGGGGGTATCCTACGAGCAGTACTTC
CDR3 length: 15; D gene: .; J gene: TRBJ2-7; V gene: TRBV19; CDR3 protein: CASSTQGGTSYEQYF; CDR3 DNA: TGTGCCAGTAGTACCCAGGGGGGAACGTCCTACGAGCAGTACTTC
CDR3 length: 13; D gene: .; J gene: TRBJ2-7; V gene: TRBV19; CDR3 protein: CASRAGAGTEQYF; CDR3 DNA: TGTGCCAGTCGTGCGGGGGCGGGGACCGAGCAGTACTTC
CDR3 length: 14; D gene: .; J gene: TRBJ1-5; V gene: TRBV6-4; CDR3 protein: CASSEVGGQQPQHF; CDR3 DNA: TGTGCCAGCAGTGAGGTAGGGGGTCAGCAGCCCCAGCATTTT
CDR3 length: 16; D gene: .; J gene: TRBJ2-3; V gene: TRBV9; CDR3 protein: CASSVGGDSSTDTQYF; CDR3 DNA: TGTGCCAGCAGCGTAGGGGGGGATTCTAGCACAGATACGCAGTATTTT
CDR3 length: 14; D gene: TRBD1; J gene: TRBJ1-4; V gene: TRBV9; CDR3 protein: CASSVDRGREKLFF; CDR3 DNA: TGTGCCAGCAGCGTAGACAGGGGTCGTGAAAAACTGTTTTTT
CDR3 length: 15; D gene: .; J gene: TRBJ1-1; V gene: TRBV7-8; CDR3 protein: CASSYTQGGGTEAFF; CDR3 DNA: TGTGCCAGCAGCTATACCCAGGGAGGGGGCACTGAAGCTTTCTTT
CDR3 length: 15; D gene: TRBD1; J gene: TRBJ2-3; V gene: TRBV11-2; CDR3 protein: CASSLGTGGTDTQYF; CDR3 DNA: TGTGCCAGCAGTCTAGGGACAGGGGGCACAGATACGCAGTATTTT
CDR3 length: 14; D gene: .; J gene: TRBJ1-1; V gene: TRBV4-1; CDR3 protein: CASSIVRENTEAFF; CDR3 DNA: TGCGCCAGCAGTATCGTGCGGGAGAACACTGAAGCTTTCTTT
CDR3 length: 16; D gene: .; J gene: TRBJ2-3; V gene: TRBV28; CDR3 protein: CASSHYQQAGTDTQYF; CDR3 DNA: TGTGCCAGCAGCCATTATCAACAGGCGGGCACAGATACGCAGTATTTT
CDR3 length: 15; D gene: TRBD2; J gene: TRBJ2-7; V gene: TRBV2; CDR3 protein: CASSEASGVRNEQYF; CDR3 DNA: TGTGCCAGCAGTGAAGCGAGCGGGGTTCGGAACGAGCAGTACTTC
CDR3 length: 15; D gene: TRBD2; J gene: TRBJ2-5; V gene: TRBV4-2; CDR3 protein: CASSRGTRGEETQYF; CDR3 DNA: TGTGCCAGCAGCCGAGGGACTAGGGGAGAGGAGACCCAGTACTTC
CDR3 length: 13; D gene: .; J gene: TRBJ2-3; V gene: TRBV5-1; CDR3 protein: CASSLGTVNTQYF; CDR3 DNA: TGCGCCAGCAGCTTGGGGACAGTAAATACGCAGTATTTT
CDR3 length: 12; D gene: .; J gene: TRBJ1-1; V gene: TRBV5-6; CDR3 protein: CASSRHNTEAFF; CDR3 DNA: TGTGCCAGCAGCCGACACAACACTGAAGCTTTCTTT
CDR3 length: 14; D gene: .; J gene: TRBJ2-3; V gene: TRBV9; CDR3 protein: CASSARSSTDTQYF; CDR3 DNA: TGTGCCAGCAGCGCTCGTTCTAGCACAGATACGCAGTATTTT
CDR3 length: 11; D gene: .; J gene: TRBJ2-7; V gene: TRBV20-1; CDR3 protein: CSARLVYEQYF; CDR3 DNA: TGCAGTGCTCGACTAGTATACGAGCAGTACTTC
CDR3 length: 13; D gene: TRBD1; J gene: TRBJ1-6; V gene: TRBV30; CDR3 protein: CARRDREISPLHF; CDR3 DNA: TGTGCCCGCCGGGACAGGGAAATCTCACCCCTCCACTTT
CDR3 length: 14; D gene: .; J gene: TRBJ2-3; V gene: TRBV5-8; CDR3 protein: CASHPGASTDTQYF; CDR3 DNA: TGTGCCAGCCACCCAGGGGCCAGCACAGATACGCAGTATTTT
CDR3 length: 13; D gene: .; J gene: TRBJ1-6; V gene: TRBV4-1; CDR3 protein: CASSQARDSPLHF; CDR3 DNA: TGCGCCAGCAGCCAAGCCCGGGATTCACCCCTCCACTTT
CDR3 length: 10; D gene: .; J gene: TRBJ2-1; V gene: TRBV29-1; CDR3 protein: CSAGSFEQFF; CDR3 DNA: TGCAGCGCTGGCAGTTTTGAGCAGTTCTTC
CDR3 length: 13; D gene: .; J gene: TRBJ2-3; V gene: TRBV30; CDR3 protein: CAWIPKKSRTQYF; CDR3 DNA: TGTGCCTGGATTCCCAAGAAGAGTCGTACGCAGTATTTT
CDR3 length: 13; D gene: .; J gene: TRBJ2-1; V gene: TRBV5-1; CDR3 protein: CASSAGQRDEQFF; CDR3 DNA: TGCGCCAGCAGCGCGGGACAGAGGGATGAGCAGTTCTTC
CDR3 length: 14; D gene: .; J gene: TRBJ2-3; V gene: TRBV6-1; CDR3 protein: CASSSRDKTDTQYF; CDR3 DNA: TGTGCCAGCAGTTCCCGAGATAAGACAGATACGCAGTATTTT